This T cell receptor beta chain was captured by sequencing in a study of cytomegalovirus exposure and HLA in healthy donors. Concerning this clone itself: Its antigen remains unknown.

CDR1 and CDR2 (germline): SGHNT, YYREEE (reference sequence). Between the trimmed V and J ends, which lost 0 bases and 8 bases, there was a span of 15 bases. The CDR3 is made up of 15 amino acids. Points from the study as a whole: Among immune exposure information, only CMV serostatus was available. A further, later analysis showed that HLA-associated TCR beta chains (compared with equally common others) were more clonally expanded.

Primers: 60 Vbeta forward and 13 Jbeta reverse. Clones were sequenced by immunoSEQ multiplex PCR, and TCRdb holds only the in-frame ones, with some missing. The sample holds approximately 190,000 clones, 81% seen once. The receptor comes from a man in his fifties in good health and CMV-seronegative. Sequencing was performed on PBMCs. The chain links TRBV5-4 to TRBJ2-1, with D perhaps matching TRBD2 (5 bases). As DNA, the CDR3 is TGTGCCAGCAGCTTGGTGCGGGTCTTCTCGGATGAGCAGTTCTTC. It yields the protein CASSLVRVFSDEQFF.